This T cell receptor (beta chain) was sequenced in a study of regulatory T cells in long-lasting Graves disease. Time point indicated: newly diagnosed GD, antithyroid drugs for less than 3 months. PBMCs were the source of the RNA used for TCR sequencing. Patients with Graves' disease were diagnosed by American Thyroid Association guidelines. iRepertoire HTBI primers and Arm-PCR of CDR3 regions built TCR beta libraries. TCRdb re-analysed the multiplex PCR reads in MiXCR, keeping a single row per CDR3 protein. Counted here are roughly 510,000 distinct CDR3 sequences, 15% to 20% occurring once; the ten biggest clones make up about 11%. With 2 bases removed from V and 3 bases from J, the gap between germline ends came to 5 bases. The CDR3 runs 13 residues. Germline V gene data show CDR1 as SGHTA and CDR2 as FQGNSA. These records were also assigned to another study, of T cells in Graves' hyperthyroidism and ophthalmopathy. Per that study: For Graves' hyperthyroidism to be stable, ophthalmopathy could not progress within 18 months. Newly diagnosed hyperthyroidism, duration under 2 months, in patients aged 18 to 65.

The sequence was obtained from a man younger than 35 with Graves disease. The chain recombines TRBV7-2 with TRBJ1-3; D possibly corresponds to TRBD1 (5 bases). The source was peripheral blood mononuclear cells (PBMCs), collected at new diagnosis, from a patient treated with antithyroid drugs. This CDR3 is CASSLQGGNTIYF. The CDR3 nucleotides read TGTGCCAGCAGCTTACAGGGTGGAAACACCATATATTTT.